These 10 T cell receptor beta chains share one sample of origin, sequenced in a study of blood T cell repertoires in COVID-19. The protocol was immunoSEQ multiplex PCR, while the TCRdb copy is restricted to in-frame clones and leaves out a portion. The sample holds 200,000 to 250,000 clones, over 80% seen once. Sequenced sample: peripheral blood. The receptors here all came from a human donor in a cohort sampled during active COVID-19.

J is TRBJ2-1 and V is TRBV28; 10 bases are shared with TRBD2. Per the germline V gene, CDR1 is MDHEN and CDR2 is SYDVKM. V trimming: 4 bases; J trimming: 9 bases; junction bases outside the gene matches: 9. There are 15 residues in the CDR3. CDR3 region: CASSSMSSGRSEQFF. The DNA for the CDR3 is TGTGCCAGCAGTTCAATGAGTAGCGGGAGGAGTGAGCAGTTCTTC.

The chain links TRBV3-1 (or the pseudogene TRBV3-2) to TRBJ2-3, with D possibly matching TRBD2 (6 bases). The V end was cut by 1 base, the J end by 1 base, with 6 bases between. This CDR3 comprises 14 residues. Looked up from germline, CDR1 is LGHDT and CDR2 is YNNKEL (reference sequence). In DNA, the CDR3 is TGTGCCAGCAGCCAAGCGGGAGGCACAGATACGCAGTATTTT. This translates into CASSQAGGTDTQYF.

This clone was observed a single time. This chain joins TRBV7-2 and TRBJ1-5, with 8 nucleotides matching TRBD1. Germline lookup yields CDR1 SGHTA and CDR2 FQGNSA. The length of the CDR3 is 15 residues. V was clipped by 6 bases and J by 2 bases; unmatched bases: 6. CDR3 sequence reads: CASRSDRGGNQPQHF. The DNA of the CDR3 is TGTGCCAGCAGATCCGACAGGGGAGGCAATCAGCCCCAGCATTTT.

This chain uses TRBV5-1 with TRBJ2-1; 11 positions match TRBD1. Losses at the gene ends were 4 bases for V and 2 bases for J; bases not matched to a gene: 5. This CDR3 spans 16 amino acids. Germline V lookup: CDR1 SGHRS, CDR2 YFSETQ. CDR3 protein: CASSLEGQGAYNEQFF. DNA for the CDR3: TGCGCCAGCAGCCTGGAGGGACAGGGGGCCTACAATGAGCAGTTCTTC.

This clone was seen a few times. This CDR3 reads CASRSGQGNTDTQYF. The CDR3 bases are TGTGCCAGCAGGTCGGGACAGGGGAACACAGATACGCAGTATTTT. The chain couples TRBV6-5 to TRBJ2-3; 10 nucleotides line up with TRBD1. Germline loops: CDR1 MNHEY, CDR2 SVGAGI. This CDR3 comprises 15 residues. V was clipped by 6 bases and J by 2 bases; unmatched bases: 5.

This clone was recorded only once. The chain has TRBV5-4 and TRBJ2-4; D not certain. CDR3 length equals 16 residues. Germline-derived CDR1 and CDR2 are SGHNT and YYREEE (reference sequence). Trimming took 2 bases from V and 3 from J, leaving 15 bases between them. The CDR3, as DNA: TGTGCCAGCAGCTTCCTCACCCCGTCGGGCAAAAACATTCAGTACTTC. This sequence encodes CASSFLTPSGKNIQYF.

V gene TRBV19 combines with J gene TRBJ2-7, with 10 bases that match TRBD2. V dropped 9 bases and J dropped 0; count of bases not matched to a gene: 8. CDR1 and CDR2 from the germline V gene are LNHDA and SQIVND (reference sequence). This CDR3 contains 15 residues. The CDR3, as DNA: TGTGCCAGGTCCCGGAGGACTAGCGGCTCCTACGAGCAGTACTTC. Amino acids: CARSRRTSGSYEQYF.

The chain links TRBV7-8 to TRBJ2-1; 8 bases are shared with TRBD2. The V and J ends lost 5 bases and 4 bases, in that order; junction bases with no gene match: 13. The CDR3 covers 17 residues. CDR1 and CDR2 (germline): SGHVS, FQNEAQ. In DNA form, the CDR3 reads TGTGCCAGCAGCCTCCCTAGACTAGCGTTACGATACAATGAGCAGTTCTTC. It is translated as CASSLPRLALRYNEQFF.

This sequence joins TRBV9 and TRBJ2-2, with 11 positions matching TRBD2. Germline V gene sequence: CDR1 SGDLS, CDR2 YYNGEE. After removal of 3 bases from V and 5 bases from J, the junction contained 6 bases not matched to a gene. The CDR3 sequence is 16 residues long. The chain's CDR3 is CASSARLAGTTGELFF. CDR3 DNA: TGTGCCAGCAGCGCAAGACTAGCGGGGACTACCGGGGAGCTGTTTTTT. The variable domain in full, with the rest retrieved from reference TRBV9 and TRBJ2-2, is DSGVTQTPKHLITATGQRVTLRCSPRSGDLSVYWYQQSLDQGLQFLIQYYNGEERAKGNILERFSAQQFPDLHSELNLSSLELGDSALYFCASSARLAGTTGELFFGEGSRLTVL.

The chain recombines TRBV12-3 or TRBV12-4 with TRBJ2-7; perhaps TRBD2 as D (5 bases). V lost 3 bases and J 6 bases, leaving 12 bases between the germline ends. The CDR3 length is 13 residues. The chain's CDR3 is CASSFTEGGEQYF. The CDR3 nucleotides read TGTGCCAGCAGTTTCACCGAAGGAGGCGAGCAGTACTTC.